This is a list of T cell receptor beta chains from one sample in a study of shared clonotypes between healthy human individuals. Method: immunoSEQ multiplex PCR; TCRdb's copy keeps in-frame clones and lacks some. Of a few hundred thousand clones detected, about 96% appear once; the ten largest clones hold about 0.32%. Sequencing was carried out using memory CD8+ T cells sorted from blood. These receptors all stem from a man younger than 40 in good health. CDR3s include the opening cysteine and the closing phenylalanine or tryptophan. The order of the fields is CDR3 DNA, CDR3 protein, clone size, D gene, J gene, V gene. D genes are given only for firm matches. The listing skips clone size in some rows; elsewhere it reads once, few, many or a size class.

TGTGCCACCCGGCGGGGGGAAGGAAACTCTGGAAACACCATATATTTT	CATRRGEGNSGNTIYF	.	.	TRBJ1-3	TRBV10-3
TGTGCCAGTAGTATGGACCAGGGGGATGGGACCCAGTACTTC	CASSMDQGDGTQYF	.	TRBD1	TRBJ2-5	TRBV19
TGCGCCAGCAGCTTAGGACAGGGAAGGATCGGGGAGCTGTTTTTT	CASSLGQGRIGELFF	.	TRBD1	TRBJ2-2	TRBV5-1
TGTGCCAGCAGCTTAGATGTTGAAGAGACCCAGTACTTC	CASSLDVEETQYF	once	.	TRBJ2-5	TRBV5-8
TGTGCCAGCAGTCAATACCCCGGGTTATCCTACGAGCAGTACTTC	CASSQYPGLSYEQYF	.	.	TRBJ2-7	TRBV27
TGTGCCAGCTGGGGTAGCGGGAGGACCTACGAGCAGTACTTC	CASWGSGRTYEQYF	.	TRBD2	TRBJ2-7	TRBV2
TGTGCCAGCAGCTTAGATCGGCCGTACTTC	CASSLDRPYF	.	.	TRBJ2-5	TRBV11-3
TGTGCCAGCATTTCTAATTATGAGGTTTCTCCAGATACGCAGTATTTT	CASISNYEVSPDTQYF	.	.	TRBJ2-3	TRBV2
TGCGCCAGCAGCTTTCCGGGAGTCCGGGAGACCCAGTACTTC	CASSFPGVRETQYF	.	.	TRBJ2-5	TRBV5-1
TGCAGTGCTAGGCTCGAAGCTTTCTTT	CSARLEAFF	few	.	TRBJ1-1	TRBV20-1
TGCGCCAGCAGTCCCTTCCGGGACAGGGGCCTTTTTAACTATGGCTACACCTTC	CASSPFRDRGLFNYGYTF	.	TRBD1	TRBJ1-2	TRBV10-2
TGCGCCAGCGCCCCTAGGGGAGGGGAGACCCAGTACTTC	CASAPRGGETQYF	.	TRBD2	TRBJ2-5	TRBV5-1
TGTGCCAGCAGCTCAGGGACAGGGGATGGCTACACCTTC	CASSSGTGDGYTF	once	TRBD1	TRBJ1-2	TRBV7-2
TGTGCCAGCAGTTTAGGGTTCACCTTAGCCAAAAACATTCAGTACTTC	CASSLGFTLAKNIQYF	.	.	TRBJ2-4	TRBV28